A single sample is the source of the 18 T cell receptor beta chains below, sequenced in a study of T cells in Graves' hyperthyroidism and ophthalmopathy. RNA transcripts gave rise to amplified TCR beta CDR3 regions. Researchers ran a first-round RT-PCR on the TCR CDR3 using the HTBI primer set. TCRdb re-analysed the multiplex PCR reads in MiXCR, keeping a single row per CDR3 protein. The repertoire consists of roughly 570,000 distinct CDR3 sequences, with more than 45% occurring once and the leading ten covering 7.5% to 8.5%. Sequencing was performed on peripheral blood or thyroid tissue (not recorded which). The receptors were sampled from a young woman with Graves' hyperthyroidism.

Worth noting for this clonotype: A read error may explain this, as a much larger clone is one base away. The CDR3 carries no conserved terminal phenylalanine or tryptophan, so it likely arises from a read error. The chain combines TRBV24-1 with TRBJ1-2; no clear D gene. The CDR3 length is 14 residues. Germline values: CDR1 KGHDR, CDR2 SFDVKD. V gave up 4 bases and J gave up 7 bases, with 15 bases separating them. CDR3 bases: TGTGCCACCAGTGACGCTCAGGCCTCCGGTGGCTACACCCTC. Translated: CATSDAQASGGYTL.

This clonotype was counted a few times. The rearrangement uses TRBV27 and TRBJ1-3; the match to TRBD1 covers 7 bases. The J segment lost 8 bases and the V segment lost 4 bases, leaving 5 bases of the junction unmatched. Germline V lookup: CDR1 MNHEY, CDR2 SMNVEV (reference sequence). The CDR3 length is 13 residues. The CDR3 coding sequence is TGTGCCAGCAGTTACTCCGACAGGGACACCATATATTTT. This encodes CASSYSDRDTIYF.

This clonotype was counted once. An end of the junction differs from the germline gene, which may be a read error. This chain joins TRBV25-1 and TRBJ1-5; maybe TRBD1 (6 bases). The CDR3 totals 17 residues. Germline CDR1 reads MGHDK; CDR2 reads SYGVNS. CDR3 nucleotides: TGTGCCAGCAGTGAATATGGTAGGGGGGGGGCCGGACAGCCTCAGCATTTT. Amino acid sequence: CASSEYGRGGAGQPQHF.

This clonotype came up many times. The rearrangement uses TRBV19 and TRBJ2-2; D unclear. Germline loops: CDR1 LNHDA, CDR2 SQIVND (reference sequence). CDR3 length equals 16 residues. V lost 7 bases and J lost 4, with 19 bases in between. In DNA form, the CDR3 reads TGTGCCAGTACCCAATCCCCCACCTCGAGCACCGGGGAGCTGTTTTTT. Protein sequence: CASTQSPTSSTGELFF.

The chain employs TRBV11-1 and TRBJ2-7; 10 bases map to TRBD1. Looked up from germline, CDR1 is SGHAT and CDR2 is FQDESV (reference sequence). This CDR3 is 16 amino acids long. J lost 7 bases, V lost 5 bases, and 14 bases had no gene match. The CDR3 sequence: CASSPPFDRGRNEQYF. The CDR3 bases are TGTGCCAGCAGCCCACCGTTTGACAGGGGGCGTAATGAGCAGTACTTC.

The V call is TRBV20-1, the J call TRBJ2-5, with D maybe TRBD2 (6 bases). The V end lost 3 bases, the J end lost 2 bases, and 10 bases lay between the germline ends. Germline V gene lookup returns CDR1 DFQATT and CDR2 SNEGSKA (reference sequence). The CDR3 extends over 13 amino acids. The CDR3: CSASVLAQETQYF. The CDR3 nucleotides read TGCAGTGCTAGTGTTCTAGCGCAAGAGACCCAGTACTTC.

There are many counts of this clonotype. This chain joins TRBV25-1 and TRBJ2-5, with D perhaps matching TRBD2 (5 bases). The CDR3 is 13 amino acids. Germline V CDR1 and CDR2: MGHDK, SYGVNS. The V and J ends lost 5 bases and 4 bases respectively, with 11 bases between them. CDR3 sequence (DNA): TGTGCCAGCAGTACGGGGATGGGAGAGACCCAGTACTTC. Amino acids: CASSTGMGETQYF.

This chain links TRBV15 with TRBJ2-5; 7 nucleotides line up with TRBD2. Per germline, CDR1 LNHNV and CDR2 YYDKDF (reference sequence). The CDR3 spans 14 residues. V was pared by 2 bases and J by 2 bases, with 2 bases of the junction left unmatched. CDR3 coding DNA: TGTGCCACCAGCAGACCACTAGCGCAAGAGACCCAGTACTTC. Translating gives CATSRPLAQETQYF.

The V call is TRBV7-9, the J call TRBJ1-3, with 9 bases aligning to TRBD1. This CDR3 has 14 amino acids. Trimming took 5 bases from V and 8 from J; bases not matched to a gene: 7. The germline V gene has CDR1 SEHNR and CDR2 FQNEAQ (reference sequence). The CDR3: CASSQPGQGDTIYF. The CDR3 region has the DNA TGTGCCAGCAGCCAGCCGGGACAGGGCGACACCATATATTTT.

This clonotype was observed many times. The chain links TRBV20-1 to TRBJ1-3, with D perhaps TRBD1 (6 bases). Germline assignment: CDR1 DFQATT and CDR2 SNEGSKA (reference sequence). Between the trimmed V and J ends, which lost 0 bases and 1 base, there was a span of 7 bases. The CDR3 runs to 14 residues. The DNA for the CDR3 is TGCAGTGCTAGAGAAACAGGGTCTGGAAACACCATATATTTT. Encoded protein: CSARETGSGNTIYF.

This clonotype was counted at least ten times. The genes are TRBV15 and TRBJ1-1, with 8 bases lining up with TRBD1. The CDR3 covers 14 residues. Germline V CDR1 and CDR2: LNHNV, YYDKDF (reference sequence). J gave up 5 bases and V 3 bases, and 5 bases lay outside the gene matches. This CDR3 reads CATSRGRGHTEAFF. The CDR3 DNA reads as TGTGCCACCAGCAGGGGCAGGGGGCATACTGAAGCTTTCTTT. Full variable domain (outside the CDR3, taken from reference TRBV15 and TRBJ1-1): DAMVIQNPRYQVTQFGKPVTLSCSQTLNHNVMYWYQQKSSQAPKLLFHYYDKDFNNEADTPDNFQSRRPNTSFCFLDIRSPGLGDTAMYLCATSRGRGHTEAFFGQGTRLTVV.

This clonotype was seen at least ten times. This rearrangement joins TRBV6-1 to TRBJ2-7; TRBD2 matches at 10 bases. With 5 bases clipped from V and 6 bases from J, the junction kept 7 bases outside the gene matches. The CDR3 is made up of 14 amino acids. Germline CDR1 MNHNS, CDR2 SASEGT. The CDR3 loop reads CASSSGTSVAEQYF. In nucleotides, the CDR3 is TGTGCCAGCAGTTCCGGGACTAGCGTTGCCGAGCAGTACTTC.

This clonotype was counted ten times or more. This chain joins TRBV3-1 and TRBJ1-2; D might be TRBD1 (5 bases). This CDR3 has 13 residues. V shed 6 bases and J shed 4 bases, with 12 bases lying between them. Germline lookup yields CDR1 LGHDT and CDR2 YNNKEL (reference sequence). CDR3 amino acids: CASRGEASYGYTF. The CDR3 DNA reads TGTGCCAGCAGAGGGGAGGCTAGCTATGGCTACACCTTC.

A few counts support this clonotype. The CDR3 does not end in the conserved phenylalanine or tryptophan, so this is likely a read error. The chain joins TRBV19 to TRBJ1-1; 7 bases are a match to TRBD1. J gave up 11 bases and V 5 bases, and 8 bases lay outside the gene matches. The CDR3 spans 12 residues. The germline V gene encodes CDR1 LNHDA and CDR2 SQIVND (reference sequence). As DNA, the CDR3 is TGTGCCAGTAGTGAACAGGGGCGGTATGCTTTCCTT. Translation: CASSEQGRYAFL.

This clonotype was observed many times. The J gene is TRBJ1-2, the V gene TRBV20-1; 10 bases fit TRBD1. This CDR3 spans 13 amino acids. V lost 1 base to trimming and J lost 8 bases; unmatched junction nucleotides: 4. CDR1 is DFQATT and CDR2 is SNEGSKA in the germline V gene (reference sequence). The CDR3 loop is CSARADRGRGYTF. CDR3 nucleotides: TGCAGTGCTAGAGCCGACAGGGGGCGGGGCTACACCTTC.

There are many counts of this clonotype. V gene TRBV14 combines with J gene TRBJ2-2; tentative D call: TRBD2 (6 bases). This CDR3 comprises 14 residues. Trimming took off 3 bases at V and 4 bases at J, with 9 bases between the two ends. Germline lookup yields CDR1 SGHDN and CDR2 FVKESK. Here the CDR3 reads CASSQGLSTGELFF. The DNA for the CDR3 is TGTGCCAGCAGCCAGGGACTTTCCACCGGGGAGCTGTTTTTT.

This chain connects TRBV12-3 or TRBV12-4 to TRBJ2-5; no clear D gene. There are 20 residues in the CDR3. The CDR3 reads CASGLVATFSELQTQETQYF. The CDR3 DNA follows: TGTGCTAGTGGTTTGGTTGCCACATTCAGCGAACTACAGACCCAAGAGACCCAGTACTTC.

This clonotype was seen repeatedly, ten times or more. An end of the junction differs from the germline gene, which may be a read error. This chain uses TRBV6-1 with TRBJ1-2; no definite D call. Germline-derived CDR1 and CDR2 are MNHNS and SASEGT. This CDR3 has 14 amino acids. DNA of the CDR3: TGTGCCAACAGTGAAAGGTACAGACGGGAAGGCTACACCTTC. The encoded protein is CANSERYRREGYTF.